This TCR beta chain was captured by sequencing in a study of blood T cell repertoires in COVID-19. Looking at the study overall: Acute and convalescent COVID-19 specimens originated in the United States, Italy and Spain.

Clones were read by immunoSEQ multiplex PCR, and TCRdb kept only the in-frame ones, dropping some. Here the sample spans over 150,000 clones, 83% being singletons. Recruited during active infection, patients (from Seattle) were subsequently followed longitudinally. This clonotype originated in a woman aged 60-75 years with COVID-19, enrolled during active disease. The sequenced sample consisted of peripheral blood.

The CDR3: CASSGGSRTGTEQYV. Written as DNA, the CDR3 is TGTGCCAGCAGTGGGGGATCCCGGACAGGGACCGAGCAGTACGTC. The gene calls are TRBV2 and TRBJ2-7; 8 bases align to TRBD1. The CDR3 is made up of 15 amino acids. With 4 bases clipped from V and 6 bases from J, the junction kept 11 bases outside the gene matches. Germline CDR1 is SNHLY and CDR2 is FYNNEI.